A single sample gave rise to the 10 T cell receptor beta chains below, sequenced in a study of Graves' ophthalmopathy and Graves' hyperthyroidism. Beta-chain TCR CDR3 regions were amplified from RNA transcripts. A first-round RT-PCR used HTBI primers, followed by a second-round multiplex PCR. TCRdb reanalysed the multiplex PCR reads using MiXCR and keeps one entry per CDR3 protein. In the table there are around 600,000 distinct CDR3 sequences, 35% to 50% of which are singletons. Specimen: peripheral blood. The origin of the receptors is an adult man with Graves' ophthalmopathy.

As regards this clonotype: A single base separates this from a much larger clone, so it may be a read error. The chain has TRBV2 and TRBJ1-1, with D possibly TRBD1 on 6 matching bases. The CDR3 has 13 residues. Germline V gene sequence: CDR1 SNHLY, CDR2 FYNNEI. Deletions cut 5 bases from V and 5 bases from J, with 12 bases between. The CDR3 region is CASSRGPFTEAFF. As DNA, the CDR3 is TGTGCCAGCAGTCGGGGGCCTTTTACTGAAGCTTTCTTT.

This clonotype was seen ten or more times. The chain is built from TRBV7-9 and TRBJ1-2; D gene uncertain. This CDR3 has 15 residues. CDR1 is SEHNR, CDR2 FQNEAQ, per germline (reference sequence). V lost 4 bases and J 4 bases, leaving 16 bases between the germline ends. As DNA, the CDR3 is TGTGCCAGCAGCTCAGGACCGGTATGGCCCTATGGCTACACCTTC. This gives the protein CASSSGPVWPYGYTF.

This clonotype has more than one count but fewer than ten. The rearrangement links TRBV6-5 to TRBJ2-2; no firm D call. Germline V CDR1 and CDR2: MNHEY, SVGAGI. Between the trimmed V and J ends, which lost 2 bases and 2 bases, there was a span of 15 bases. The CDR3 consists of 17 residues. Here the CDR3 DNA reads TGTGCCAGCAGTTACCCCCTCAAAGTAATTAACACCGGGGAGCTGTTTTTT. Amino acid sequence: CASSYPLKVINTGELFF.

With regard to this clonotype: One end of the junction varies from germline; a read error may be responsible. CDR3 region: CASSKLGQGGRTEAFF. The CDR3 DNA sequence: TGTGCCAGCAGCAAGCTCGGACAGGGAGGTAGGACTGAAGCTTTCTTT. The genes are TRBV4-1 and TRBJ1-1, with 8 bases aligning to TRBD1. This CDR3 has 16 amino acids. The germline V gene has CDR1 MGHRA and CDR2 YSYEKL.

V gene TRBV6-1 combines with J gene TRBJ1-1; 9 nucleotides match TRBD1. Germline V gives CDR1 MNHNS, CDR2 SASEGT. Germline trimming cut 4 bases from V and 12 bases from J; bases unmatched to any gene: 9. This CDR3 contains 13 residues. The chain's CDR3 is CASSVRTGDKTFF. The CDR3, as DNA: TGTGCCAGCAGTGTTCGGACAGGGGATAAAACTTTCTTT.

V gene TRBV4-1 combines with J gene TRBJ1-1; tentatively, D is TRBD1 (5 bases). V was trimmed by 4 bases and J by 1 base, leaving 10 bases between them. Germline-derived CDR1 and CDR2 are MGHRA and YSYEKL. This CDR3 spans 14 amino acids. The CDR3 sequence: CASSPKTENTEAFF. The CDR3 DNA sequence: TGCGCCAGCAGCCCAAAGACAGAGAACACTGAAGCTTTCTTT.

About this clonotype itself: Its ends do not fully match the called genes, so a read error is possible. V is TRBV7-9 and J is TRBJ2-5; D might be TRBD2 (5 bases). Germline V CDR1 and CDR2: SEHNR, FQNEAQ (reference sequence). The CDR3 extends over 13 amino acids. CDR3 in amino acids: CASSLAPTSYKFF. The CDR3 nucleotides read TGTGCCAGCAGCTTAGCCCCTACTAGTTACAAGTTCTTC.

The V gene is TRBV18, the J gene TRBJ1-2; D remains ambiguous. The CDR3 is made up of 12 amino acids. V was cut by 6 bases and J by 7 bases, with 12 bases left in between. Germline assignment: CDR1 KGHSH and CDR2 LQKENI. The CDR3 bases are TGTGCCAGCTCCGACGGTGGTCTTGGCTACACCTTC. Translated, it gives CASSDGGLGYTF.

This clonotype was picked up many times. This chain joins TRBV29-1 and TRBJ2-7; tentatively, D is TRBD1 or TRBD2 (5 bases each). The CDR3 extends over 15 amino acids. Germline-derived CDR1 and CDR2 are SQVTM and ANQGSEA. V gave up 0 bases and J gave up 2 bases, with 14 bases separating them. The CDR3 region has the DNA TGCAGCGTTGAAGATCGGGGACGGGCAACCTACGAGCAGTACTTC. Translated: CSVEDRGRATYEQYF.

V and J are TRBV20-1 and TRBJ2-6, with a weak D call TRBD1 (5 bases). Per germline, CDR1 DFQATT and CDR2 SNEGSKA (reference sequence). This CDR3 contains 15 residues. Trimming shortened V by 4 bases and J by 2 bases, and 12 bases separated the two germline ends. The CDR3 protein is CSAKVGAAGANVLTF. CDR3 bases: TGCAGTGCTAAAGTAGGGGCCGCTGGGGCCAACGTCCTGACTTTC.